Sequencing of this T cell receptor beta chain was carried out in a study of cytomegalovirus exposure and HLA in healthy donors. Points from the study as a whole: As immune exposure information, only CMV serostatus was available.

The PCR ran on 60 Vbeta and 13 Jbeta primers. Libraries were prepared by immunoSEQ multiplex PCR; TCRdb keeps only in-frame clonotypes and omits some of them. This table has 140,000 or so clones, 84% appearing once. With 4 bases clipped from V and 6 bases from J, the junction kept 4 bases outside the gene matches. This CDR3 comprises 14 residues. Germline CDR1 ENHRY, CDR2 SYGVKD. This clone occurred once. Its antigen remains unidentified. The TCR sequence derives from a boy between 2 and 10 years old in good health and CMV-seronegative. The chain couples TRBV10-3 to TRBJ2-3; TRBD2 aligns across 10 bases. Sample: PBMCs. The CDR3 DNA is TGTGCCATCAGTGCTAGCGGGAGAGGGGATACGCAGTATTTT. It yields the protein CAISASGRGDTQYF.